The T cell receptor (beta chain) under discussion was sequenced for a study of T cells in localized non-small cell lung cancer. Study-level points and caveats: Only one tumor region was sequenced, so heterogeneity remains possible.

This clone showed up just once. What it binds is unknown. The length of the CDR3 is 14 residues. Trimming cost V 6 bases and J 2 bases; bases outside gene matches: 5. Germline lookup yields CDR1 LNHNV and CDR2 YYDKDF (reference sequence). Sequencing used immunoSEQ multiplex PCR; TCRdb keeps in-frame clones, though not all of them. The sample consists of approximately 52,000 clones, about nine tenths of them appearing once. This specimen was peripheral blood, taken before any cancer treatment. J is TRBJ1-2 and V is TRBV15, with 8 bases matching TRBD1. This TCR was sampled from a male donor aged 60 or over with stage III squamous cell lung carcinoma. CDR3 nucleotide sequence: TGTGCCACCAGTAGGACAGGGCCAAACTATGGCTACACCTTC. Translation: CATSRTGPNYGYTF.